Sequencing of this T cell receptor beta chain was carried out in a study of blood T cells in healthy people across ages (dated by TCRdb to the mid-2010s). Broadly, across the study: In model experiments, template switching captured roughly one uniquely barcoded TCR beta cDNA molecule for every two T cells. The study measured age-related changes in TCR beta repertoire diversity using deep sequencing normalized with unique cDNA molecular identifiers. Four age groups were formed from the donors: young (average roughly 15 years), middle-aged (roughly 38), aged (more than 55) and long-lived (roughly 81). Donors of different ages were randomly distributed across sequencing lanes to avoid experimental bias. For two donors (one aged 18 to 29 and one aged 80 or older), the study analyzed two additional independent replicas of 1 million unique cDNA reads from the same blood draw.

The library was made by 5' RACE. The listed sequencing device is Illumina HiSeq 2500. A second about 6 to 11 cycle PCR used a sample-barcoded 5' primer and a J-beta primer mix. Each TCR beta cDNA molecule received a unique molecular identifier from a template-switch 5' adaptor carrying 12 random nucleotides. Each sample yielded at least 3 million CDR3-containing paired-end reads. First-strand cDNA synthesis was performed from all RNA using the Mint cDNA synthesis kit, with priming by a TRBC-specific oligonucleotide. Following uracil-DNA glycosylase treatment, a first 18-cycle PCR with universal primers M1SS and BC2_uni_R was performed on all cDNA. Concerning the study's data processing: Normalization of each sample was performed by random selection of 1 million high-quality reads, each carrying a distinct molecular identifier. Reads with shared molecular identifiers were discarded instead of being binned into consensus sequences. MiTCR, set to a Q25 quality threshold and the strictest error-elimination algorithm, was used for CDR3 identification, clonotype clustering and error correction. A nonparametric unseen species model with Euler transformation was used to estimate lower-bound total TCR beta diversity. TCRdb's own reprocessing of the public reads used fastp at Q25 and MiXCR and kept productive beta chains. Each entry is one CDR3 protein sequence, shown with its most common DNA and genes. The V and J calls and clone size come from TCRdb's table, not from the authors' own analysis. This sample holds approximately 820,000 distinct CDR3 sequences; roughly 44% were observed only once. The top ten clonotypes cover nearly 20% of the sample.

CDR1 SGDLS and CDR2 YYNGEE were looked up in the germline V gene. Reading from cysteine to phenylalanine, the CDR3 counts 12 amino acids. Just CDR3 DNA is preserved here, 36 bases in frame from base 1. The donors were roughly 40 Caucasian individuals from Russia, aged roughly 6 to 100 years, who were systemically healthy. Each donor gave around 9.9 milliliters of peripheral blood, collected into EDTA-treated Vacutainer tubes. Ficoll-Paque density-gradient centrifugation was used to isolate PBMCs, with at least 6 million per sample. Trizol reagent was used to extract total RNA from PBMCs, with at least 6 micrograms per sample. Naive CD45RAhigh/CD27high T cell percentages were measured by flow cytometry on a PBMC aliquot from every donor. Results and caveats for the whole study, not just this receptor: Donor CMV infection status was unknown, potentially confounding age-related changes in expanded clonotypes. Bulk unsorted PBMC profiling prevented conclusive comparison of naive and antigen-experienced compartments. The long-lived group showed more naive CD4+ T cells, fewer expanded clones and increased TCR diversity than the aged group, suggesting age selection. There was a strong correlation between observed TCR beta diversity and the percentage of naive T cells measured by flow cytometry. Estimates of total diversity from one million sequenced T cells were regarded as lower bounds and underestimates. Observed TCR beta diversity per million T cells fell roughly linearly with age, and a significant reduction was already apparent by age around 40.

In the case of this clonotype: Its antigen has not been determined. The junction shows a germline mismatch at one end, possibly a read error.

The sequence came from a man aged 55-75 years in good health. The material sequenced was blood. The V gene is TRBV9 and the J gene is TRBJ2-1; the D gene cannot be resolved reliably. The CDR3 region reads CASSVELNEQFF. In nucleotide form, the sequence is TGTGCTAGCAGCGTAGAGTTGAATGAGCAGTTCTTC.